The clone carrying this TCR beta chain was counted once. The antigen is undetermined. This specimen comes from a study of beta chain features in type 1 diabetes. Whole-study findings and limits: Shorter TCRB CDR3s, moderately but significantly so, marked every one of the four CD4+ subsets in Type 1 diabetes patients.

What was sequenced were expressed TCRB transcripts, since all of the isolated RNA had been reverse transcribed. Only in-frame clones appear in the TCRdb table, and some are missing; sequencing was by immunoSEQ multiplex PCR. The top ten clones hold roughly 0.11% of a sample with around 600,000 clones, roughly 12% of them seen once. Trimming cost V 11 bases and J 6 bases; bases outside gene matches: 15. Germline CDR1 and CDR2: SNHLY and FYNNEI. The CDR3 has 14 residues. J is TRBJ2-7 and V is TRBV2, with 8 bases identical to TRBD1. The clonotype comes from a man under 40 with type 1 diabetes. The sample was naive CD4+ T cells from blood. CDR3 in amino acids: CAGLGAQGAGEQYF. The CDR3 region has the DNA TGTGCCGGCCTGGGAGCCCAGGGGGCGGGCGAGCAGTACTTC.